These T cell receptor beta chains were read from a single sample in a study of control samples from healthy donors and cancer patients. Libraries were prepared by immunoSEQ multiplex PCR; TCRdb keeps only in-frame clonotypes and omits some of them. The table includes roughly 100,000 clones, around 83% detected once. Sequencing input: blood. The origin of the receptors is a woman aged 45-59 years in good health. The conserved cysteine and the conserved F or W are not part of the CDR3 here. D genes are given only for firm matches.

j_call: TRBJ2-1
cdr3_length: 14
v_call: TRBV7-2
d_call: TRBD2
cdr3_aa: ASSVRLAGGNNEQF

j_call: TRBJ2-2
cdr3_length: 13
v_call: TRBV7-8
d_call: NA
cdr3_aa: ASSLGPGATGELF

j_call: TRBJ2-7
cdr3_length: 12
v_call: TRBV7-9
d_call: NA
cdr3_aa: ASSSAGGHYEQY

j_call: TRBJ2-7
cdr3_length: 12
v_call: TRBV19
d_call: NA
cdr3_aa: ASSIFAEGGEQY

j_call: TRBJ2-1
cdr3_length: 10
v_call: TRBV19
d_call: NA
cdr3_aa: ASSSGVNEQF

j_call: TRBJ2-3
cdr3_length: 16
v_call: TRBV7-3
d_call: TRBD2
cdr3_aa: ASSAGTSGGYSTDTQY

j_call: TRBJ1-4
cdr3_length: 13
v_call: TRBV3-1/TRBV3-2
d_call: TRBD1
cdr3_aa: ASSYRTGGGEKLF

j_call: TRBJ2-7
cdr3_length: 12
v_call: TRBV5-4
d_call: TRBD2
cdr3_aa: ASSPGTGGYEQY

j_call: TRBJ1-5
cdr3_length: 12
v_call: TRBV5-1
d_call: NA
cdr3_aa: ASSLYGGDQPQH

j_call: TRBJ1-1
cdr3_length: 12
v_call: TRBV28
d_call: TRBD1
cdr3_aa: ASSRDRVIAEAF

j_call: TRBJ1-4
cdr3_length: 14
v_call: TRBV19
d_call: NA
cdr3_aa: ASSIIPKATNEKLF

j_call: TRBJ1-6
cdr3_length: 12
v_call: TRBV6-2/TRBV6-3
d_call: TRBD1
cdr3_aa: ASSRGQDNSPLH

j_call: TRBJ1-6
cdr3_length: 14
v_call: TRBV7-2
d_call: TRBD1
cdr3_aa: ASSPYLGQGNSPLH

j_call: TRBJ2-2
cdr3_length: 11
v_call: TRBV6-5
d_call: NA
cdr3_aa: ASSYRGTGELF

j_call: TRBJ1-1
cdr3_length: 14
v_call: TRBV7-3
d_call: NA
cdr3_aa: ASSLRPGALGTEAF

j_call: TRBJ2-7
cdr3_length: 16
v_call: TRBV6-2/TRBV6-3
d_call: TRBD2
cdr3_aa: ASSYPLQRLAGGYEQY

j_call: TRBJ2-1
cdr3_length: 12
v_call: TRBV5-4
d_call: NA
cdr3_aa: ASSLDARSKEQF

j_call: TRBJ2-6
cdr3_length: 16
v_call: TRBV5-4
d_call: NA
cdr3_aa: ASSRGFEGVSGANVLT

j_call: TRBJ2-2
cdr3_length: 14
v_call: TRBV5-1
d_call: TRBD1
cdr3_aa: ASSNRDRGHTGELF

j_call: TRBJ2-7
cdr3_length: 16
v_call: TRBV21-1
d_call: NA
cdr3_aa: ASSKRSFPGQGEYEQY

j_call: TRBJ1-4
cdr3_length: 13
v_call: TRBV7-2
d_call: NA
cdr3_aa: ASSQRGATNEKLF

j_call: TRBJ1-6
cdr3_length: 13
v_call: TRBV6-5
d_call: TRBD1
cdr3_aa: ASSYGTGVNSPLH

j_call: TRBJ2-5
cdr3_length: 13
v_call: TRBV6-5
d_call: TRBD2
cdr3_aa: ASRPGLAGEETQY

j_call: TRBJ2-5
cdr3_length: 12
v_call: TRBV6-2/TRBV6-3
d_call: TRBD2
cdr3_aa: ASSYSRLAGTQY

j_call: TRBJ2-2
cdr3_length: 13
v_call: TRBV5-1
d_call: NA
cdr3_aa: ASSTSSAGTGELF

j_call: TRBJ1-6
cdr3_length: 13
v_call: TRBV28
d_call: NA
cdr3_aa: ANAPNPLTNSPLH

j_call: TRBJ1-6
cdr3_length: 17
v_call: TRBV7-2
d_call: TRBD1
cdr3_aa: ASSPRTGMSPSYNSPLH

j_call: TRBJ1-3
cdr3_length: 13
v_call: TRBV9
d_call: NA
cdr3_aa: ASSPRSDSGNTIY

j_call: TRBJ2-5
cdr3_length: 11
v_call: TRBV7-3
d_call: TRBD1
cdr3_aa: ASSLDRGETQY

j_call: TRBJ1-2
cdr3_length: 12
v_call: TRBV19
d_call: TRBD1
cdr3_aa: ASSTMGQDTGYT

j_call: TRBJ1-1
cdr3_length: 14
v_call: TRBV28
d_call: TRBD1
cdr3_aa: ASSFSLIEGAREAF

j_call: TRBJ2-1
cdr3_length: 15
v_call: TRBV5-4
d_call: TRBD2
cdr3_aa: ASSLSGGGYFYNEQF

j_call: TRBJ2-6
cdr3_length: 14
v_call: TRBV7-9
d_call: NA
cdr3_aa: ASSLLTSSGANVLT

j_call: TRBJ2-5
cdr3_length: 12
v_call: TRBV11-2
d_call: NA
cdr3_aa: ASSPGGGGETQY

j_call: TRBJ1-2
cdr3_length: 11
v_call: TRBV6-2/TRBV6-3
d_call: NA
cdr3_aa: ASSGGHNYGYT

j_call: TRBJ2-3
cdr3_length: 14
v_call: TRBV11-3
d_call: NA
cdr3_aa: ASSPPGRGQSDTQY

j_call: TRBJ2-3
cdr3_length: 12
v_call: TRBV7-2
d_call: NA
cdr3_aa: ASSLVGVTDTQY